This T cell receptor beta chain is from a study of T cell changes during pregnancy in multiple sclerosis. Assay: immunoSEQ multiplex PCR; the TCRdb copy retains only in-frame clones and omits some. The sample contains around 69,000 clones, approximately 90% of which appear only once. Trimming stripped 4 bases from V and 4 bases from J, with 16 bases between. The CDR3 has 15 residues. Germline V gives CDR1 SGHTA, CDR2 FQGNSA. The table lists this clone with a count of one. The chain employs TRBV7-2 and TRBJ1-2, with D possibly TRBD1 on 6 matching bases. The receptor was isolated from a female donor with multiple sclerosis, enrolled in a pregnancy study. Sample: peripheral blood, taken in the first trimester of pregnancy. DNA of the CDR3: TGTGCCAGCAGCTCCCCCCACAGGGCGAGCTATGGCTACACCTTC. Amino acids: CASSSPHRASYGYTF.